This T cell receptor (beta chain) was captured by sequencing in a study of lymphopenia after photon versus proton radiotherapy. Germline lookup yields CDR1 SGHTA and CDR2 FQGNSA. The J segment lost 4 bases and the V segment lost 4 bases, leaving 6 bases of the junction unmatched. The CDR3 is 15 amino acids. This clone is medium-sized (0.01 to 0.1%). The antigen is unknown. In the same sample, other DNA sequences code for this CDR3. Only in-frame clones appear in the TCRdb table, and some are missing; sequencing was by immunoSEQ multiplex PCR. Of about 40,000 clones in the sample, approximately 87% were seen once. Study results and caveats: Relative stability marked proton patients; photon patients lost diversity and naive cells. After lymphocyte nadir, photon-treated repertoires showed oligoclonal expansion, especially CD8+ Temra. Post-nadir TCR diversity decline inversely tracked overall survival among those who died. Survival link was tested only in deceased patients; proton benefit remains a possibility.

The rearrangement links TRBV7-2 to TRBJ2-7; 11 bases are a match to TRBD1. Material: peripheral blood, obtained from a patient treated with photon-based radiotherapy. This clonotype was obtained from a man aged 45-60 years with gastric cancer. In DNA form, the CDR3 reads TGTGCCAGCAGCTGGACCGGGACAGGGGGGTACGAGCAGTACTTC. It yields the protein CASSWTGTGGYEQYF.